A few counts support the clone carrying this T cell receptor beta chain. The antigen is undetermined. V gave up 7 bases and J gave up 3 bases; unmatched junction bases: 8. This CDR3 is 15 amino acids long. Germline values: CDR1 MNHNS, CDR2 SASEGT. These data come from a study of T-cell reconstitution after alpha-beta-depleted transplantation in children. Molecular barcoding with unique molecular identifiers was used for the TCRbeta library. TCRdb re-derived calls from the PCR reads in MiXCR, one entry per CDR3 protein. The profile shows about 580,000 distinct CDR3 sequences, about 23% of them singletons. General study findings and limits: Alpha-beta T cells about two months after transplant reportedly derived from several hundred expanded graft clones. Fresh T-cell production supplied most of the T-cell counts and diversity seen one year after transplant.

The TCR was taken from a boy younger than two who had a stem cell transplant for acute myeloid leukemia, so the T cells may come from the graft donor. Sequences were derived from PBMCs, mostly from graft donor cells, sampled 360 days after TCRalphabeta/CD19-depleted stem cell transplant. The chain employs TRBV6-1 and TRBJ2-3; 9 bases agree with TRBD2. In DNA, the CDR3 is TGTGCCAGCATCCCCCGGCGGGGGGGAACAGATACGCAGTATTTT. Translation gives CASIPRRGGTDTQYF.